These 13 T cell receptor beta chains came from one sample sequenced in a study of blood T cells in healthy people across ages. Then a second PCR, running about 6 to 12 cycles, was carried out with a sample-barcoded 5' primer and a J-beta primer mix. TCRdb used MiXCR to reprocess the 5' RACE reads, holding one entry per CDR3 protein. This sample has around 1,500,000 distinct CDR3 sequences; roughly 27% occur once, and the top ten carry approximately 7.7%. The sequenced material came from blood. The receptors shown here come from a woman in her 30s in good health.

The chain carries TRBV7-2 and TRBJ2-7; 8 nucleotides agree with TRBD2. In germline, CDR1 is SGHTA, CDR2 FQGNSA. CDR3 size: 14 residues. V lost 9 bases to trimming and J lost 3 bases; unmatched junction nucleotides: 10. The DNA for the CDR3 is TGTGCCAGTAAATTTAGCGGGGCCATCTACGAGCAGTACTTC. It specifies CASKFSGAIYEQYF.

This chain's CDR3 is CSAILAQTQYF. DNA of the CDR3: TGCAGTGCGATCCTAGCTCAAACGCAGTATTTT. V is TRBV20-1 and J is TRBJ2-3, with D possibly being TRBD2 (5 bases). Trimming took off 6 bases at V and 9 bases at J, with 13 bases between the two ends. The CDR3 is 11 amino acids. Looked up from germline, CDR1 is DFQATT and CDR2 is SNEGSKA (reference sequence).

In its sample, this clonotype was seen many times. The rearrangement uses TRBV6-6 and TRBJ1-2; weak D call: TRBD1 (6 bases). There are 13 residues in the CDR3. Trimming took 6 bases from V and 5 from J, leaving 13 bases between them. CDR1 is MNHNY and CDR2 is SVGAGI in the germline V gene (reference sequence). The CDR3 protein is CASSTGTSYGYTF. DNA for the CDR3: TGTGCCAGCAGCACCGGGACATCTTATGGCTACACCTTC.

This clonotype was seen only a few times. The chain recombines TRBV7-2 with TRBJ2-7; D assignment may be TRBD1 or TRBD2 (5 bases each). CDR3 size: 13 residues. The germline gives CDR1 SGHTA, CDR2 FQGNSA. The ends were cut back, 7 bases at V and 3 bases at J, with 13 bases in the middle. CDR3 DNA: TGTGCCAGCACCCAGGGACGGAACTACGAGCAGTACTTC. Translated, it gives CASTQGRNYEQYF.

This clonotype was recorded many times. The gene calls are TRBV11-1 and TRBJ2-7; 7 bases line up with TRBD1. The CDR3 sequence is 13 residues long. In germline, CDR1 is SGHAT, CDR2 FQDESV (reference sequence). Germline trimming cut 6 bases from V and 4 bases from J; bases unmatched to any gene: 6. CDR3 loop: CASSNRGSYEQYF. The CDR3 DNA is TGTGCCAGCAGTAACAGGGGTTCTTACGAGCAGTACTTC.

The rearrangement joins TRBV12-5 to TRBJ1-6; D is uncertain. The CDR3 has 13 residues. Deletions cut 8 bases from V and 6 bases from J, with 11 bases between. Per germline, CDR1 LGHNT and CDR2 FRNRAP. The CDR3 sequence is CASSGGVNSPLHF. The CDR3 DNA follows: TGTGCTAGTTCGGGCGGGGTTAATTCACCCCTCCACTTT.

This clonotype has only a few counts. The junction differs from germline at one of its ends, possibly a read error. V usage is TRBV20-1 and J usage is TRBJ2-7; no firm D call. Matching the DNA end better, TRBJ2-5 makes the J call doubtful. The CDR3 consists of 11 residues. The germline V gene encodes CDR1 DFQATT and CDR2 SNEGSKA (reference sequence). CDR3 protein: CSSSTAETQYF. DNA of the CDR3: TGCAGTTCTAGTACGGCGGAGACCCAGTACTTC.

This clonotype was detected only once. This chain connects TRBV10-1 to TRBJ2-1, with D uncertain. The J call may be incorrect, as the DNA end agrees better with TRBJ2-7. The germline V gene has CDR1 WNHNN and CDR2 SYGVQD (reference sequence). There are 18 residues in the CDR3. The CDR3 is CASSEGLAKIKPYNEQYF. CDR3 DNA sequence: TGCGCCAGCAGTGAAGGATTGGCAAAAATTAAACCTTACAATGAGCAGTACTTC.

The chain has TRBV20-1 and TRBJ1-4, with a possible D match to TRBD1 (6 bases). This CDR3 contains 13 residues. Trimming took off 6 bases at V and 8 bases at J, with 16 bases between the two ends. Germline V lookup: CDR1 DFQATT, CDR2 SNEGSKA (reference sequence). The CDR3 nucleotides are TGCAGTGCAAGTAAGGACAGTCGCGAAAAACTGTTTTTT. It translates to CSASKDSREKLFF.

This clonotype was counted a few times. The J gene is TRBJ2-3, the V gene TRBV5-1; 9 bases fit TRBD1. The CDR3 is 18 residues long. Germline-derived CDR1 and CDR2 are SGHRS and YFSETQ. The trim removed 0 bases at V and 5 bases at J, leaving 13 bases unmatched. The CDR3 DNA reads TGCGCCAGCAGCTTGGAAGGTATACAGGGGGCAGCTGGAGATACGCAGTATTTT. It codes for CASSLEGIQGAAGDTQYF.

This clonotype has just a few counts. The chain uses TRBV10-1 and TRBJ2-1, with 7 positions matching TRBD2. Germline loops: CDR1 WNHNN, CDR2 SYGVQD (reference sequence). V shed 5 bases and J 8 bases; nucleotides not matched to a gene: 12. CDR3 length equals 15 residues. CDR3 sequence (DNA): TGCGCCAGCAGTACTCCGGGACTACAAGGCGATGAGCAGTTCTTC. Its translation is CASSTPGLQGDEQFF.

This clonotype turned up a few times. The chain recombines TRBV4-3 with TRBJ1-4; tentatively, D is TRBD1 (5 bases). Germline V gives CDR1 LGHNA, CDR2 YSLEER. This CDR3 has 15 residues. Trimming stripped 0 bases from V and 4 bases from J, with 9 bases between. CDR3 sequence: CASSQDGGDNEKLFF. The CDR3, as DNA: TGCGCCAGCAGCCAAGATGGGGGGGATAATGAAAAACTGTTTTTT.

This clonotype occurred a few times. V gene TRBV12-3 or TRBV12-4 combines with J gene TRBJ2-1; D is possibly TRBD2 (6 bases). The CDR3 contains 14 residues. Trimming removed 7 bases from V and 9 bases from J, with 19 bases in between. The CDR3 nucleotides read TGTGCCAGCATGGACTACCGTGGGATAAGTGAGCAGTTCTTC. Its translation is CASMDYRGISEQFF.